One sample yielded the 18 T cell receptor beta chains listed below, sequenced in a study of T cells in Graves' hyperthyroidism and ophthalmopathy. Regions amplified from RNA transcripts were the TCR beta CDR3 regions. An initial round of RT-PCR targeting the TCR CDR3 relied on the HTBI primer set. TCRdb recomputed calls from the multiplex PCR reads with MiXCR, one row per CDR3 protein. The sample includes 350,000 to 500,000 distinct CDR3 sequences, roughly 13% of them seen just once. Sequenced: blood. Receptors were obtained from a woman aged 18-29 years with Graves' hyperthyroidism.

This clonotype was detected ten times or more. CDR3 sequence: CASSFVLGTDTQYF. Here the CDR3 DNA reads TGTGCCAGCAGTTTTGTTTTAGGCACAGATACGCAGTATTTT. This chain uses TRBV28 with TRBJ2-3; D is uncertain. Germline CDR1 MDHEN, CDR2 SYDVKM. V shed 3 bases and J shed 1 base, with 8 bases lying between them. This CDR3 comprises 14 residues.

The gene calls are TRBV5-1 and TRBJ1-1, with TRBD1 identical over 10 bases. This CDR3 comprises 15 residues. V was clipped by 6 bases and J by 6 bases; unmatched bases: 11. CDR1 and CDR2 (germline): SGHRS, YFSETQ. The CDR3 region has the DNA TGCGCCAGCACCTACCGACAGGGGGCATATGCTGAAGCTTTCTTT. It yields the protein CASTYRQGAYAEAFF.

This chain links TRBV19 with TRBJ2-1, with D tentatively TRBD1 (6 bases). Germline CDR1 LNHDA, CDR2 SQIVND (reference sequence). The V gene lost 4 bases and the J gene lost 6 bases, with 10 bases spanning the gap. The length of the CDR3 is 13 residues. CDR3 loop: CASSTGQINEQFF. CDR3 DNA: TGTGCCAGTAGTACTGGACAGATCAATGAGCAGTTCTTC. The entire variable domain, with the rest obtained from reference TRBV19 and TRBJ2-1, is as follows: DGGITQSPKYLFRKEGQNVTLSCEQNLNHDAMYWYRQDPGQGLRLIYYSQIVNDFQKGDIAEGYSVSREKKESFPLTVTSAQKNPTAFYLCASSTGQINEQFFGPGTRLTVL.

This clonotype was found many times. The CDR3 DNA is TGTGCCAGCAGTTCGGTCTATGGCTACACCTTC. Protein: CASSSVYGYTF. The chain couples TRBV28 to TRBJ1-2; D is undetermined. V lost 4 bases and J 4 bases, leaving 4 bases between the germline ends. CDR1 is MDHEN, CDR2 SYDVKM, per germline. The CDR3 loop spans 11 amino acids.

This clonotype was recorded a few times. The V gene is TRBV30, the J gene TRBJ2-2, with D unclear. Germline V gene sequence: CDR1 GTSNPN, CDR2 SVGIG (reference sequence). V was cut by 0 bases and J by 7 bases, with 9 bases left in between. The CDR3 sequence is 13 residues long. Here the CDR3 reads CAWSVQPGGELFF. CDR3 bases: TGTGCCTGGAGTGTACAACCCGGCGGGGAGCTGTTTTTT. Based on the CDR3 plus reference TRBV30 and TRBJ2-2, the full variable domain is SQTIHQWPATLVQPVGSPLSLECTVEGTSNPNLYWYRQAAGRGLQLLFYSVGIGQISSEVPQNLSASRPQDRQFILSSKKLLLSDSGFYLCAWSVQPGGELFFGEGSRLTVL.

This clonotype showed up many times. The rearrangement links TRBV2 to TRBJ1-2, with D hard to call. Germline values: CDR1 SNHLY, CDR2 FYNNEI. The CDR3 contains 12 residues. Trimming removed 7 bases from V and 7 bases from J, with 13 bases in between. This CDR3 reads CASTIEVSGYTF. The CDR3 nucleotides are TGTGCCAGCACCATCGAGGTTTCTGGCTACACCTTC.

Many counts were recorded for this clonotype. V usage is TRBV11-2 and J usage is TRBJ2-7, with 7 nucleotides matching TRBD1. The V and J ends lost 2 bases and 2 bases, in that order; junction bases with no gene match: 3. This CDR3 has 14 amino acids. Looked up from germline, CDR1 is SGHAT and CDR2 is FQNNGV. The CDR3 nucleotides are TGTGCCAGCAGCTTATGGGACAGTCCCTACGAGCAGTACTTC. Translation gives CASSLWDSPYEQYF.

This chain joins TRBV10-3 and TRBJ1-6, with 9 bases fitting TRBD1. The CDR3 extends over 14 amino acids. Germline V CDR1 and CDR2: ENHRY, SYGVKD. J lost 7 bases, V lost 6 bases, and 4 bases had no gene match. The CDR3 DNA is TGTGCCATCAGAGGGACAGGGAAAAATTCACCCCTCCACTTT. Protein: CAIRGTGKNSPLHF.

This clonotype was observed many times. The chain has TRBV19 and TRBJ1-1; the D is unclear. Trimming pared 1 base from V and 1 base from J, leaving 7 bases between. This CDR3 is built from 14 residues. The V gene's germline CDR1 is LNHDA and CDR2 SQIVND (reference sequence). The CDR3 sequence is CASSIGVENTEAFF. CDR3 bases: TGTGCCAGTAGTATAGGGGTGGAGAACACTGAAGCTTTCTTT.

This clonotype was detected ten times or more. The chain couples TRBV20-1 to TRBJ2-7; D remains unclear. This CDR3 has 14 residues. CDR1 is DFQATT, CDR2 SNEGSKA, per germline (reference sequence). Trimming removed 2 bases from V and 0 bases from J, with 11 bases in between. The CDR3 reads CSARHLTSSYEQYF. DNA for the CDR3: TGCAGTGCTAGACATTTAACGAGCTCCTACGAGCAGTACTTC.

Many counts were recorded for this clonotype. CDR3 DNA sequence: TGTGCCAGCAGCCAACCCAGGGGAATCCAAGAGACCCAGTACTTC. It translates to CASSQPRGIQETQYF. This chain joins TRBV7-2 and TRBJ2-5, with D tentatively TRBD1 (6 bases). V was clipped by 5 bases and J by 1 base, with 14 bases between them. The CDR3 contains 15 residues. Germline CDR1 reads SGHTA; CDR2 reads FQGNSA.

This clonotype was counted at least ten times. The gene calls are TRBV6-4 and TRBJ2-5, with 9 bases lining up with TRBD2. With V trimmed by 3 bases and J by 5 bases, 7 bases remained unmatched. The CDR3 is 15 amino acids. CDR1 is MRHNA, CDR2 SNTAGT, per germline. CDR3 region: CASSESSGKGETQYF. DNA of the CDR3: TGTGCCAGCAGTGAGTCTAGCGGGAAGGGCGAGACCCAGTACTTC.

This clonotype was seen more than once but under ten times. This chain links TRBV10-1 with TRBJ1-3; D remains ambiguous. CDR3 length: 14 residues. Germline V lookup: CDR1 WNHNN, CDR2 SYGVQD (reference sequence). The ends were cut back, 4 bases at V and 0 bases at J, with 7 bases in the middle. The CDR3 DNA is TGCGCCAGCAGTGCCGGAGGCTCTGGAAACACCATATATTTT. It codes for CASSAGGSGNTIYF.

In its sample, this clonotype was seen many times. The chain links TRBV29-1 to TRBJ2-7; TRBD1 matches at 10 bases. This CDR3 is built from 14 residues. The V gene end was trimmed by 8 bases and the J gene end by 2 bases; junction bases not matched to a gene: 9. Germline CDR1 is SQVTM and CDR2 is ANQGSEA. The CDR3 here is CSIQSGTGAYEQYF. The DNA of the CDR3 is TGCAGCATTCAATCCGGGACAGGGGCCTACGAGCAGTACTTC.

This clonotype was observed many times. This chain connects TRBV9 to TRBJ1-2, with a tentative D call TRBD1 (5 bases). The CDR3 is 14 amino acids. V was cut by 0 bases and J by 5 bases, with 11 bases left in between. Germline loops: CDR1 SGDLS, CDR2 YYNGEE. This CDR3 reads CASSVGGGLYGYTF. CDR3 DNA sequence: TGTGCCAGCAGCGTAGGGGGGGGGTTATATGGCTACACCTTC.

This rearrangement joins TRBV15 to TRBJ2-7; no reliable D call. V lost 1 base and J 4 bases, leaving 14 bases between the germline ends. The length of the CDR3 is 15 residues. Germline V gene sequence: CDR1 LNHNV, CDR2 YYDKDF (reference sequence). The CDR3 DNA follows: TGTGCCACCAGCAGAGCGGAAGGGCATTTATACGAGCAGTACTTC. Protein product: CATSRAEGHLYEQYF.

This clonotype was counted ten times or more. This chain joins TRBV6-1 and TRBJ2-7; D uncertain. CDR1 and CDR2 from the germline V gene are MNHNS and SASEGT. The CDR3 extends over 12 amino acids. V lost 7 bases, J lost 6 bases, and 13 bases lay in between. The CDR3 sequence: CASTSGLGEQYF. As DNA, the CDR3 is TGTGCCAGCACTTCCGGTCTAGGCGAGCAGTACTTC.

This clonotype was seen only a few times. The genes are TRBV27 and TRBJ2-7; possibly TRBD2 for D (5 bases). Per the germline V gene, CDR1 is MNHEY and CDR2 is SMNVEV (reference sequence). V lost 4 bases and J lost 6, with 13 bases in between. The CDR3 contains 13 residues. The chain's CDR3 is CASSSWPAAEQYF. CDR3 sequence (DNA): TGTGCCAGCAGTTCGTGGCCAGCGGCCGAGCAGTACTTC.